This entry describes one TCR beta chain. Its antigen remains unidentified. Germline V CDR1 and CDR2: MRHNA, SNTAGT. The CDR3 length is 15 residues. 5' RACE with UMI labels generated the TRB cDNA libraries. With the 5' RACE reads reprocessed, TCRdb shows one record per CDR3 protein and no DNA. The listing records roughly 26,000 distinct CDR3 sequences. This sample stems from a study of CXCR3-negative and CXCR3-positive naive CD8 T cells. Study results and limitations: Naive subsets were similarly diverse, while memory CD8+ repertoires were much less diverse. CXCR3-negative naive cells had less hydrophobic TRB CDR3s than did CXCR3-positive naive cells.

The gene calls are TRBV6-4 and TRBJ2-2. The source of this sequence is a human donor in good health. Some clones in this sample may be carry-over from other donors' samples. Sequencing was carried out using naive CXCR3- CD8+ T cells from blood. Subset meaning: CD45RO-CCR7+CD27+CD95- naive CD8+ T cells lacking CXCR3 (TNR3-). CDR3 sequence reads: CASSDIMDGTGELFF.